The following is a T cell receptor (beta chain) sequence with its context. Time point given: after trial treatment. Regarding treatment: LDRT plus nivolumab, ipilimumab, low-dose cyclophosphamide and aspirin (RACIN trial). Enrollment required an advanced solid tumor negative for tumor-infiltrating lymphocytes. TRAV and TRBV primers primed cDNA for both TCRalpha and TCRbeta. Both a constant-region primer and a V-primer adapter served to amplify TCRs across 20 to 25 PCR cycles. MiXCR was run by TCRdb on the reads, yielding one entry per CDR3 protein. The table shows about 30,000 distinct CDR3 sequences, with about 53% occurring only once. CDR3 length: 12 residues. V gave up 6 bases and J gave up 5 bases, with 12 bases separating them. CDR1 SGHNT and CDR2 YYREEE come from the germline V gene (reference sequence). This sample was included in a study of low-dose radiotherapy and immunotherapy resistance in tumors. Study summary: Treatment of Cohort 1 consisted of 0.5 Gy per fraction every 2 weeks, adding up to 6.5 Gy. Starting cycle 1 day 1, oral aspirin 300 mg was given daily for four cycles. At a dose of 200 mg/m2, intravenous cyclophosphamide was given every two weeks, one day before radiation and immunotherapy.

The source of this sequence is a male donor with gallbladder cancer. The source was PBMCs, collected after low-dose radiotherapy plus immunotherapy. This chain uses TRBV5-4 with TRBJ2-7, with D possibly being TRBD1 (6 bases). The CDR3 reads CASNIQGDEQYF. DNA of the CDR3: TGTGCCAGCAACATACAGGGTGACGAGCAGTACTTC. Drawing the rest from reference TRBV5-4 and TRBJ2-7, the complete variable domain is ETGVTQSPTHLIKTRGQQVTLRCSSQSGHNTVSWYQQALGQGPQFIFQYYREEENGRGNFPPRFSGLQFPNYSSELNVNALELDDSALYLCASNIQGDEQYFGPGTRLTVT.